A single sample is the source of the 19 T cell receptor beta chains below, sequenced in a study of blood T cell repertoires in COVID-19. The table came from immunoSEQ multiplex PCR; TCRdb's copy has only in-frame clones and leaves some out. This sample has approximately 150,000 clones, with over 80% found just once. Sequenced sample: peripheral blood. The receptors originated from a woman aged 45-59 years with acute or convalescent COVID-19.

The chain combines TRBV15 with TRBJ1-3; D possibly corresponds to TRBD1 (5 bases). The CDR3 covers 16 residues. V was shortened by 3 bases and J by 6 bases, with 18 bases between the two germline ends. CDR1 and CDR2 (germline): LNHNV, YYDKDF (reference sequence). CDR3 region: CATSRGGATPSNTIYF. Here the CDR3 DNA reads TGTGCCACCAGCAGGGGGGGAGCCACCCCCTCAAACACCATATATTTT. Combining the CDR3 with reference TRBV15 and TRBJ1-3 gives the whole variable domain DAMVIQNPRYQVTQFGKPVTLSCSQTLNHNVMYWYQQKSSQAPKLLFHYYDKDFNNEADTPDNFQSRRPNTSFCFLDIRSPGLGDTAMYLCATSRGGATPSNTIYFGEGSWLTVV.

V gene TRBV2 combines with J gene TRBJ2-3, with 16 nucleotides matching TRBD2. Germline CDR1 reads SNHLY; CDR2 reads FYNNEI. Germline trimming cut 2 bases from V and 2 bases from J; bases unmatched to any gene: 4. This CDR3 spans 18 amino acids. CDR3 nucleotides: TGTGCCAGCAGTGAATTAGGGACTAGCGGGGGGGCCACAGATACGCAGTATTTT. Amino acid sequence: CASSELGTSGGATDTQYF. Supplemented by reference TRBV2 and TRBJ2-3, the full variable domain reads EPEVTQTPSHQVTQMGQEVILRCVPISNHLYFYWYRQILGQKVEFLVSFYNNEISEKSEIFDDQFSVERPDGSNFTLKIRSTKLEDSAMYFCASSELGTSGGATDTQYFGPGTRLTVL.

V gene TRBV18 combines with J gene TRBJ2-7; D is ambiguous. The CDR3 is 13 amino acids. From germline, CDR1 is KGHSH and CDR2 LQKENI. V lost 1 base to trimming and J lost 2 bases, with 6 bases between them. The CDR3 DNA reads TGTGCCAGCTCACCACTCGGTGCCTACGAGCAGTACTTC. Its protein product is CASSPLGAYEQYF.

V and J are TRBV11-3 and TRBJ2-3, with TRBD2 matching 9 bases. Germline V lookup: CDR1 SGHNT, CDR2 YENEEA. This CDR3 is built from 14 residues. Trimming removed 5 bases from V and 4 bases from J; junction bases left unmatched: 4. In DNA form, the CDR3 reads TGTGCCAGCAGCGGCGGGGGGGGAGCAGATACGCAGTATTTT. Its protein product is CASSGGGGADTQYF. Together with reference TRBV11-3 and TRBJ2-3, the CDR3 gives the full variable domain: EAGVVQSPRYKIIEKKQPVAFWCNPISGHNTLYWYLQNLGQGPELLIRYENEEAVDDSQLPKDRFSAERLKGVDSTLKIQPAELGDSAVYLCASSGGGGADTQYFGPGTRLTVL.

The chain recombines TRBV6-1 with TRBJ2-4; perhaps TRBD2 as D (5 bases). The CDR3 totals 17 residues. With 2 bases removed from V and 1 base from J, the gap between germline ends came to 15 bases. The germline V gene encodes CDR1 MNHNS and CDR2 SASEGT. Written as DNA, the CDR3 is TGTGCCAGCAGTGAAATCTCCTTCGGGATGGCCAAAAACATTCAGTACTTC. It yields the protein CASSEISFGMAKNIQYF.

The J gene is TRBJ2-7, the V gene TRBV29-1; no firm D call. Germline-derived CDR1 and CDR2 are SQVTM and ANQGSEA. The CDR3 is made up of 12 amino acids. V was clipped by 3 bases and J by 0 bases, with 6 bases between them. CDR3 coding DNA: TGCAGCGTTGAGGGCCACTCCTACGAGCAGTACTTC. It specifies CSVEGHSYEQYF.

As to this clone: A junction end diverges from the germline sequence, so it may reflect a read error. The V and J genes are TRBV19 and TRBJ2-5, with 8 bases matching TRBD2. This CDR3 has 15 residues. Germline assignment: CDR1 LNHDA and CDR2 SQIVND (reference sequence). The CDR3 DNA sequence: TGTGCCTGTAGTGGAGCGGGAGTTTTCCGGGAGACCCAGTACTTC. Residues: CACSGAGVFRETQYF.

The rearrangement uses TRBV6-6 and TRBJ1-2; TRBD1 might be the D (6 bases). Germline V gives CDR1 MNHNY, CDR2 SVGAGI (reference sequence). The germline V and J ends were trimmed by 4 bases and 5 bases, with 8 bases remaining between them. The CDR3 length is 12 residues. The CDR3 region has the DNA TGTGCCAGCAGTTCACAGGGATATGGCTACACCTTC. This codes for CASSSQGYGYTF.

The V gene is TRBV3-1 (or the pseudogene TRBV3-2), the J gene TRBJ2-3; 12 bases align to TRBD2. The J segment lost 3 bases and the V segment lost 0 bases, leaving 10 bases of the junction unmatched. Germline V CDR1 and CDR2: LGHDT, YNNKEL (reference sequence). The CDR3 covers 19 residues. The CDR3: CASSQDGLAGGRRTDTQYF. Written as DNA, the CDR3 is TGTGCCAGCAGCCAAGATGGGCTAGCGGGGGGGCGAAGGACAGATACGCAGTATTTT.

V is TRBV7-2 and J is TRBJ1-2; D call uncertain. CDR3 length equals 14 residues. The V end was cut by 3 bases, the J end by 6 bases, with 14 bases between. CDR1 SGHTA and CDR2 FQGNSA come from the germline V gene. CDR3 bases: TGTGCCAGCAGCTTTGAGTGGAGGGCTGATGGCTACACCTTC. Amino acid sequence: CASSFEWRADGYTF.

The rearrangement uses TRBV4-1 and TRBJ2-3; 7 nucleotides match TRBD1. Trimming took 0 bases from V and 6 from J; bases not matched to a gene: 3. Germline CDR1 reads MGHRA; CDR2 reads YSYEKL. The CDR3 runs 14 residues. The CDR3 nucleotides are TGCGCCAGCAGCCAAGAAGGGGGCCGCGATACGCAGTATTTT. Translating it yields CASSQEGGRDTQYF.

This clone has only one observation. The J gene is TRBJ2-7, the V gene TRBV9; D call uncertain. CDR1 and CDR2 from the germline V gene are SGDLS and YYNGEE. Between the trimmed V and J ends, which lost 0 bases and 0 bases, there was a span of 4 bases. The CDR3 length is 13 residues. The CDR3 bases are TGTGCCAGCAGCGTAGACAGCTCCTACGAGCAGTACTTC. It encodes CASSVDSSYEQYF. Together with reference TRBV9 and TRBJ2-7, the CDR3 gives the full variable domain: DSGVTQTPKHLITATGQRVTLRCSPRSGDLSVYWYQQSLDQGLQFLIQYYNGEERAKGNILERFSAQQFPDLHSELNLSSLELGDSALYFCASSVDSSYEQYFGPGTRLTVT.

This sequence joins TRBV7-6 and TRBJ2-6; TRBD1 matches at 8 bases. The CDR3 is 17 amino acids. V was clipped by 3 bases and J by 0 bases; unmatched bases: 4. Germline V gene sequence: CDR1 SGHVS, CDR2 FNYEAQ. In DNA, the CDR3 is TGTGCCAGCAGCTTGGGACAGGTGCCCTCTGGGGCCAACGTCCTGACTTTC. Residues: CASSLGQVPSGANVLTF. The full variable domain, with the rest looked up from reference TRBV7-6 and TRBJ2-6, is GAGVSQSPRYKVTKRGQDVALRCDPISGHVSLYWYRQALGQGPEFLTYFNYEAQQDKSGLPNDRFSAERPEGSISTLTIQRTEQRDSAMYRCASSLGQVPSGANVLTFGAGSRLTVL.

The V call is TRBV5-3, the J call TRBJ2-1; D might be TRBD2 (5 bases). TRBV5-3 is sorted into the ORF group, with uncertain function. The germline V and J ends were trimmed by 0 bases and 6 bases, with 22 bases remaining between them. The CDR3 spans 18 residues. CDR3 sequence: CARSLEVTGGRECNEQFF. The CDR3 DNA reads as TGTGCCAGAAGCTTGGAGGTAACGGGTGGGAGAGAGTGCAATGAGCAGTTCTTC.

This chain connects TRBV7-9 to TRBJ1-1, with TRBD1 as a possible D gene (5 bases). The germline V and J ends were trimmed by 1 base and 5 bases, with 8 bases remaining between them. The CDR3 spans 13 residues. From germline, CDR1 is SEHNR and CDR2 FQNEAQ (reference sequence). In DNA, the CDR3 is TGTGCCAGCAGCTTAGAGGGGAAGACTGAAGCTTTCTTT. It codes for CASSLEGKTEAFF.

V usage is TRBV10-1 and J usage is TRBJ2-2; 7 bases agree with TRBD2. CDR1 and CDR2 from the germline V gene are WNHNN and SYGVQD (reference sequence). Trimming took 3 bases from V and 1 from J; bases not matched to a gene: 5. There are 16 residues in the CDR3. Here the CDR3 reads CASSDLAEGNTGELFF. The DNA of the CDR3 is TGCGCCAGCAGTGATCTAGCGGAGGGGAACACCGGGGAGCTGTTTTTT.

The rearrangement uses TRBV10-2 and TRBJ1-1, with D perhaps matching TRBD1 (5 bases). The germline V and J ends were trimmed by 5 bases and 1 base, with 8 bases remaining between them. The CDR3 is 13 residues long. The germline CDR1 and CDR2 sequences are WSHSY and SAAADI. CDR3 amino acids: CASSLQENTEAFF. The CDR3 DNA is TGCGCCAGCAGTCTACAGGAGAACACTGAAGCTTTCTTT.

The chain carries TRBV10-2 and TRBJ1-2, with D uncertain. From germline, CDR1 is WSHSY and CDR2 SAAADI. This CDR3 spans 15 amino acids. V lost 4 bases and J lost 0, with 12 bases in between. As DNA, the CDR3 is TGCGCCAGCAGTGGGAGCAGATCTCCTAACTATGGCTACACCTTC. Residues: CASSGSRSPNYGYTF.

The chain employs TRBV28 and TRBJ1-2; TRBD1 agrees at 8 bases. V was clipped by 5 bases and J by 7 bases; unmatched bases: 9. CDR3 size: 14 residues. Germline V gene lookup returns CDR1 MDHEN and CDR2 SYDVKM. As DNA, the CDR3 is TGTGCCAGCAGTCACCGGGACAGGCGCCGTGGCTACACCTTC. As protein: CASSHRDRRRGYTF.